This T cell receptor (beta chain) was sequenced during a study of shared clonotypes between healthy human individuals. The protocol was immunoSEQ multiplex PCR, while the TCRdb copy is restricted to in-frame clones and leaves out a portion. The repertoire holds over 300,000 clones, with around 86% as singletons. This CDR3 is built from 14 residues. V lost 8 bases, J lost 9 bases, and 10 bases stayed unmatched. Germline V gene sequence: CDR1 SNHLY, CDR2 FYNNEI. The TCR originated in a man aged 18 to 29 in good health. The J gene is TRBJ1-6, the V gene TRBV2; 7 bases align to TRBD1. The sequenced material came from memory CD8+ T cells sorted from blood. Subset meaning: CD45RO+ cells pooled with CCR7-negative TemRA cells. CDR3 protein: CASVLGQRISPLHF. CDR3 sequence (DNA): TGTGCCAGCGTATTGGGACAGAGAATTTCACCCCTCCACTTT.